This T cell receptor (beta chain) is from a study of blood T cell repertoires in COVID-19. Cohort 3 donors were reported recovered after two negative PCRs, clearance, or symptom resolution. In the authors' workflow: Researchers report that nucleated cell counts were estimated from reference gene primer amplification. TCRdb keeps only in-frame clones here, not all; method: immunoSEQ multiplex PCR. The V and J calls and clone size are taken from that table; D and trimming were inferred from the DNA. The repertoire holds under 250,000 clones, with 70% to 90% as singletons. CDR1 LNHDA and CDR2 SQIVND come from the germline V gene (reference sequence). The length of the CDR3 is 13 residues. The junction had 1 base not matched to a gene; V was cut back by 4 bases and J by 2 bases.

Sequenced input: PBMCs or T cells enriched from blood (not recorded which). This chain connects TRBV19 to TRBJ1-2, with 7 bases matching TRBD1. The receptor was derived from a man aged 25 to 45 who had recovered from COVID-19. The DNA of the CDR3 is TGTGCCAGTAGTAAGGACAGGAACTATGGCTACACCTTC. It specifies CASSKDRNYGYTF.